This entry lists 4 T cell receptor beta chains sequenced from one sample in a study of T cell clonotyping in hematopoietic cell transplantation. The repertoire was sequenced with immunoSEQ multiplex PCR; TCRdb's copy has only in-frame clones and lacks some. The table has approximately 7,000 clones, approximately 89% seen once; the top ten hold about 8%. This sample comprised PBMCs, obtained 100 days after allogeneic stem cell transplant. These receptors all stem from a male patient aged 18-29 years who had an allogeneic stem cell transplant from a related donor, so the T cells may come from the graft donor. Some clones in this sample may be carry-over from other donors' samples.

V usage is TRBV29-1 and J usage is TRBJ2-5; D remains unclear. Trimming pared 2 bases from V and 2 bases from J, leaving 3 bases between. This CDR3 spans 11 amino acids. The germline gives CDR1 SQVTM, CDR2 ANQGSEA. The CDR3 bases are TGCAGCGTTGAACAGCAAGAGACCCAGTACTTC. Encoded protein: CSVEQQETQYF.

The chain couples TRBV9 to TRBJ2-5, with a possible D match to TRBD1 (6 bases). CDR3 length equals 15 residues. The germline V and J ends were trimmed by 0 bases and 1 base, with 10 bases remaining between them. The germline V gene has CDR1 SGDLS and CDR2 YYNGEE. The CDR3 DNA sequence: TGTGCCAGCAGCGTAGCAGGACAGTCCCAAGAGACCCAGTACTTC. Amino acid sequence: CASSVAGQSQETQYF.

This chain links TRBV19 with TRBJ2-3; TRBD2 aligns across 10 bases. The CDR3 consists of 14 residues. Looked up from germline, CDR1 is LNHDA and CDR2 is SQIVND (reference sequence). The J segment lost 3 bases and the V segment lost 3 bases, leaving 0 bases of the junction unmatched. CDR3 DNA sequence: TGTGCCAGTAGTATTAGCGGGAGGACAGATACGCAGTATTTT. Protein product: CASSISGRTDTQYF.

This clone came up a few times. This rearrangement joins TRBV11-2 to TRBJ2-3; TRBD2 matches 11 bases. CDR3 length: 19 residues. Trimming at V came to 4 bases and at J to 3 bases, leaving 15 bases not matched to a gene. Germline V gives CDR1 SGHAT, CDR2 FQNNGV. CDR3 in DNA: TGTGCCAGCAGCTCCCCTACAAAACTAGCGGGAGTGGGAACAGATACGCAGTATTTT. Translated, it gives CASSSPTKLAGVGTDTQYF.